This T cell receptor beta chain was observed in a study of cytomegalovirus exposure and HLA in healthy donors. Points from the study as a whole: Associated with cytomegalovirus, according to the listing, were 170 or so TCR beta chains. Subsequent analysis found a tendency for first-cohort TCR clusters to co-occur within the 90 to 150 validation repertoires.

Among the roughly 110 subjects of the validation cohort, separate from the approximately 700-subject first cohort, were the donors. As for this clone: No antigen is known for it.

Profiling relied on immunoSEQ multiplex PCR, and the TCRdb table lists in-frame clones only, not all of them. Among some 140,000 clones listed, around four fifths were seen once. CDR3 length: 14 amino acids. Germline CDR1 MGHDK, CDR2 SYGVNS. The trim removed 4 bases at V and 4 bases at J, leaving 6 bases unmatched. Sequences were obtained from PBMCs. The chain recombines TRBV25-1 with TRBJ1-1; 7 positions agree with TRBD1. This sequence originates from a man under 40 in good health and CMV-seropositive. CDR3: CASSGRQGGTEAFF. The CDR3 region has the DNA TGTGCCAGCAGTGGCCGACAGGGAGGCACTGAAGCTTTCTTT.